Shown below are 3 T cell receptor beta chains from a single sample sequenced in a study of blood T cell repertoires in COVID-19. The protocol was immunoSEQ multiplex PCR, while the TCRdb copy is restricted to in-frame clones and leaves out a portion. The repertoire consists of roughly 300,000 clones, with around 90% occurring once and the leading ten covering under 6.5%. Sequenced: peripheral blood. Receptors were obtained from a man in his late teens or twenties who had recovered from COVID-19.

This chain connects TRBV4-1 to TRBJ2-4; D call uncertain. In germline, CDR1 is MGHRA, CDR2 YSYEKL. The V and J ends lost 1 base and 6 bases respectively, with 13 bases between them. CDR3 length: 15 residues. The CDR3 DNA reads TGCGCCAGCAGCCAAGTTAGAGATGCAGGAAACATTCAGTACTTC. It encodes CASSQVRDAGNIQYF.

The chain carries TRBV3-1 (or the pseudogene TRBV3-2) and TRBJ1-4; D is ambiguous. CDR1 and CDR2 from the germline V gene are LGHDT and YNNKEL (reference sequence). CDR3 length equals 15 residues. V lost 4 bases to trimming and J lost 0 bases, with 9 bases between them. The CDR3 DNA reads TGTGCCAGCAGCCTACGAGCGGCAACTAATGAAAAACTGTTTTTT. The encoded protein is CASSLRAATNEKLFF.

V gene TRBV11-1 combines with J gene TRBJ2-5, with 11 bases that match TRBD2. Trimming cost V 0 bases and J 2 bases; bases outside gene matches: 5. Germline CDR1 SGHAT, CDR2 FQDESV (reference sequence). CDR3 length equals 17 residues. CDR3 DNA sequence: TGTGCCAGCAGCTTAGCGCCTAGCGGGGGGATACAAGAGACCCAGTACTTC. Its translation is CASSLAPSGGIQETQYF. Drawing the rest from reference TRBV11-1 and TRBJ2-5, the complete variable domain is EAEVAQSPRYKITEKSQAVAFWCDPISGHATLYWYRQILGQGPELLVQFQDESVVDDSQLPKDRFSAERLKGVDSTLKIQPAELGDSAMYLCASSLAPSGGIQETQYFGPGTRLLVL.